The 15 T cell receptor beta chains listed next were all sequenced from one sample in a study of blood T cell repertoires in COVID-19. The method was immunoSEQ multiplex PCR; TCRdb's version includes in-frame clones alone and lacks a portion of them. The sample has 65,000 to 90,000 clones; approximately 83% are singletons. What was sequenced was peripheral blood. All receptors derive from a human donor in a cohort sampled during active COVID-19.

The V call is TRBV5-5, the J call TRBJ2-7; TRBD2 might be the D (7 bases). CDR1 is SGHKS and CDR2 is YYEKEE in the germline V gene (reference sequence). V was pared by 1 base and J by 10 bases, with 24 bases between. The CDR3 loop spans 16 amino acids. CDR3 nucleotide sequence: TGTGCCAGCAGCTTGAGCGGCGGGGGCCACAGAGGCGACCAGTACTTC. Translated, it gives CASSLSGGGHRGDQYF.

This sequence joins TRBV19 and TRBJ2-1, with D possibly TRBD2 on 6 matching bases. The CDR3 is 12 amino acids. Deletions cut 5 bases from V and 6 bases from J, with 8 bases between. Germline V gives CDR1 LNHDA, CDR2 SQIVND (reference sequence). The CDR3 nucleotides are TGTGCCAGTAGTCAGCGGGTCAATGAGCAGTTCTTC. It encodes CASSQRVNEQFF.

Remarks on this clone: One junction end disagrees with the germline gene, perhaps due to a read error. The genes are TRBV5-6 and TRBJ1-2; TRBD1 agrees at 7 bases. Germline V gene sequence: CDR1 SGHDT, CDR2 YYEEEE. The CDR3 spans 11 residues. The CDR3 here is CASSLGDSRIF. In DNA form, the CDR3 reads TGTGCCAGCAGCTTGGGGGACAGCCGAATCTTC.

The rearrangement uses TRBV9 and TRBJ2-2; 9 bases are shared with TRBD1. CDR3 length: 16 residues. V dropped 4 bases and J dropped 0; count of bases not matched to a gene: 4. Germline-derived CDR1 and CDR2 are SGDLS and YYNGEE. DNA of the CDR3: TGTGCCAGCAGCCCTGGGACAGGGACGAACACCGGGGAGCTGTTTTTT. Translation gives CASSPGTGTNTGELFF.

This chain links TRBV13 with TRBJ2-7; 8 bases map to TRBD2. The germline V gene encodes CDR1 PRHDT and CDR2 FYEKMQ (reference sequence). CDR3 length equals 16 residues. The junction had 4 bases not matched to a gene; V was cut back by 0 bases and J by 0 bases. The CDR3: CASSLGISGNSYEQYF. For the CDR3, the DNA is TGTGCCAGCAGCTTAGGAATTAGCGGGAACTCCTACGAGCAGTACTTC.

The chain joins TRBV9 to TRBJ1-2; perhaps TRBD1 as D (5 bases). With 3 bases removed from V and 4 bases from J, the gap between germline ends came to 16 bases. The CDR3 has 15 amino acids. Germline V gene sequence: CDR1 SGDLS, CDR2 YYNGEE. The CDR3 here is CASSGRGTPSYGYTF. The DNA for the CDR3 is TGTGCCAGCAGCGGGCGCGGGACTCCGAGCTATGGCTACACCTTC.

The count of this clone is one. This chain links TRBV27 with TRBJ1-6, with D hard to call. The V end was cut by 3 bases, the J end by 5 bases, with 8 bases between. There are 14 residues in the CDR3. CDR1 and CDR2 (germline): MNHEY, SMNVEV (reference sequence). The DNA for the CDR3 is TGTGCCAGCAGTTTTCAGACAAATAATTCACCCCTCCACTTT. This translates into CASSFQTNNSPLHF.

The chain uses TRBV11-3 and TRBJ2-1; no definite D call. Germline V gives CDR1 SGHNT, CDR2 YENEEA. Trimming took 1 base from V and 0 from J, leaving 7 bases between them. This CDR3 spans 15 amino acids. CDR3 DNA sequence: TGTGCCAGCAGCTTAGGGCGGAGCTCCTACAATGAGCAGTTCTTC. This codes for CASSLGRSSYNEQFF.

The chain couples TRBV3-1 (or the pseudogene TRBV3-2) to TRBJ2-1; weak D call: TRBD1 (5 bases). Germline V CDR1 and CDR2: LGHDT, YNNKEL (reference sequence). Trimming stripped 3 bases from V and 1 base from J, with 16 bases between. The CDR3 extends over 17 amino acids. The CDR3 DNA is TGTGCCAGCAGCCAGAAACTCTCTAGGGGATCCTACAATGAGCAGTTCTTC. It translates to CASSQKLSRGSYNEQFF.

The DNA for the CDR3 is TGTGCCACCAGTGGAGGACAGGGAGGGTTGGGGTCATGGACAGATACGCAGTATTTT. Encoded protein: CATSGGQGGLGSWTDTQYF. This rearrangement joins TRBV24-1 to TRBJ2-3, with TRBD1 as a possible D gene (8 bases). Trimming stripped 5 bases from V and 3 bases from J, with 26 bases between. This CDR3 spans 19 amino acids. CDR1 KGHDR and CDR2 SFDVKD come from the germline V gene.

The rearrangement uses TRBV6-1 and TRBJ2-7, with 8 bases fitting TRBD2. The V and J ends lost 3 bases and 2 bases, in that order; junction bases with no gene match: 9. CDR1 is MNHNS, CDR2 SASEGT, per germline. The CDR3 spans 16 residues. This CDR3 is CASSDLVAGPAYEQYF. The CDR3 region has the DNA TGTGCCAGCAGTGATTTAGTAGCGGGGCCCGCCTACGAGCAGTACTTC.

The chain employs TRBV28 and TRBJ2-2, with D perhaps TRBD1 (5 bases). Germline assignment: CDR1 MDHEN and CDR2 SYDVKM. The CDR3 length is 12 residues. V shed 5 bases and J shed 6 bases, with 7 bases lying between them. CDR3 nucleotides: TGTGCCAGCAGTCCAGGGCCCGGGGAGCTGTTTTTT. The encoded protein is CASSPGPGELFF.

The rearrangement links TRBV5-1 to TRBJ2-7; no firm D call. This CDR3 is built from 15 residues. Germline CDR1 SGHRS, CDR2 YFSETQ. V lost 0 bases to trimming and J lost 0 bases, with 10 bases between them. CDR3 protein: CASSLGQVSSYEQYF. For the CDR3, the DNA is TGCGCCAGCAGCTTGGGGCAGGTCAGCTCCTACGAGCAGTACTTC.

V usage is TRBV2 and J usage is TRBJ1-2; 7 bases agree with TRBD1. The CDR3 loop spans 14 amino acids. Germline V CDR1 and CDR2: SNHLY, FYNNEI. J lost 8 bases, V lost 4 bases, and 10 bases had no gene match. The CDR3 DNA follows: TGTGCCAGCAGTGTCGCGAGGGGGCTGGAAGGCTACACCTTC. This gives the protein CASSVARGLEGYTF.

This rearrangement joins TRBV9 to TRBJ2-3; 10 nucleotides agree with TRBD2. This CDR3 is 16 amino acids long. CDR1 and CDR2 (germline): SGDLS, YYNGEE. Losses at the gene ends were 0 bases for V and 6 bases for J; bases not matched to a gene: 7. In DNA, the CDR3 is TGTGCCAGCAGCGTAGGGAGCGGGGGGGAGGTGGATACGCAGTATTTT. Amino acids: CASSVGSGGEVDTQYF.